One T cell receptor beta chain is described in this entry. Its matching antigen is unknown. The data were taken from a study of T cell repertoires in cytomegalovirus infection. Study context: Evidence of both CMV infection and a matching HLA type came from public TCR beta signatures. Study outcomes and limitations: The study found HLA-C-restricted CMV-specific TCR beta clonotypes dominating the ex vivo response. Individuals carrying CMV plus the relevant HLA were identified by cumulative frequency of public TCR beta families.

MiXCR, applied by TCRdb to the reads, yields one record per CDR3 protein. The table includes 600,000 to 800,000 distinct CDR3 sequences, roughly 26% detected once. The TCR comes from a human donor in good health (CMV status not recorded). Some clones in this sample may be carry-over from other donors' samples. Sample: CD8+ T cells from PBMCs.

The CDR3 region is CASSPTTVSPYGYTF. As DNA, the CDR3 is TGCGCCAGCAGCCCAACGACAGTCTCCCCGTATGGCTACACCTTC. This chain links TRBV5-1 with TRBJ1-2; a weak D match, TRBD1 (5 bases). This CDR3 comprises 15 residues. Trimming shortened V by 4 bases and J by 5 bases, and 18 bases separated the two germline ends. From germline, CDR1 is SGHRS and CDR2 YFSETQ. Looking up the rest from reference TRBV5-1 and TRBJ1-2 gives the full variable domain: KAGVTQTPRYLIKTRGQQVTLSCSPISGHRSVSWYQQTPGQGLQFLFEYFSETQRNKGNFPGRFSGRQFSNSRSEMNVSTLELGDSALYLCASSPTTVSPYGYTFGSGTRLTVV.